This T cell receptor (beta chain) was recovered during a study of T cell changes during pregnancy in multiple sclerosis. Sequencing used immunoSEQ multiplex PCR; TCRdb keeps in-frame clones, though not all of them. The profile shows about 46,000 clones, 80% to 95% of them singletons. V lost 2 bases, J lost 5 bases, and 6 bases stayed unmatched. The CDR3 contains 14 residues. The germline gives CDR1 SGHNT, CDR2 YYREEE (reference sequence). This chain uses TRBV5-4 with TRBJ2-7; 8 positions match TRBD1. Sequencing was performed on CD8+ T cells from peripheral blood mononuclear cells, taken in the second trimester of pregnancy. This sequence was found in a female donor with multiple sclerosis, enrolled in a pregnancy study. The CDR3 nucleotides are TGTGCCAGCAGCTTTGGGACAGGCGAAAACGAGCAGTACTTC. It encodes CASSFGTGENEQYF.